This T cell receptor beta chain came from a study of cytomegalovirus exposure and HLA in healthy donors. Study-level background: Early released data had tens of millions of unique TCRs, all coming from HLA-typed donors.

Per germline, CDR1 SGHRS and CDR2 YFSETQ. The length of the CDR3 is 13 residues. V dropped 4 bases and J dropped 3; count of bases not matched to a gene: 3. Primers included in the PCR were 60 Vbeta and 13 Jbeta primers. Some clones are missing from TCRdb's copy, which holds only in-frame ones; the method was immunoSEQ multiplex PCR. This table has tens of thousands of clones, 75% to 85% appearing once. Sequencing was performed on PBMCs. This sequence was found in a man aged 45-65 years in good health and CMV-seropositive. V and J are TRBV5-1 and TRBJ2-7; TRBD1 agrees at 8 bases. CDR3 region: CASSTTGVYEQYF. CDR3 sequence (DNA): TGCGCCAGCAGCACGACAGGGGTCTACGAGCAGTACTTC.